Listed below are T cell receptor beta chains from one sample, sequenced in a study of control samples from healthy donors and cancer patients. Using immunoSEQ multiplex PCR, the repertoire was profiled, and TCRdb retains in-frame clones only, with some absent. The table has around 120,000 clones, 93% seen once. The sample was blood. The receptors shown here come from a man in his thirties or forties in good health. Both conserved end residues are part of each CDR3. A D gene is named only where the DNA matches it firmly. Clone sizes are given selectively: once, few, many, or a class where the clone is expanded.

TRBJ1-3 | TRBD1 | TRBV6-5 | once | CASSRTGVDGNTIYF | TGTGCCAGCAGTCGAACAGGGGTGGATGGAAACACCATATATTTT
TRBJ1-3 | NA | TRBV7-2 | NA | CASSFRSGNTIYF | TGTGCCAGCAGCTTCCGAAGTGGAAACACCATATATTTT
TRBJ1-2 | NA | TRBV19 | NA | CASTPRADYGYTF | TGTGCCAGTACCCCTAGGGCGGATTATGGCTACACCTTC
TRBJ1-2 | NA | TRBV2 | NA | CASTSDYGYTF | TGTGCCAGCACCTCGGACTATGGCTACACCTTC
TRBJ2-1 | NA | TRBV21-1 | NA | CASSNLVELGVCGSYNEQFF | TGTGCCAGCAGCAATTTGGTAGAGTTGGGGGTTTGCGGCTCCTACAATGAGCAGTTCTTC
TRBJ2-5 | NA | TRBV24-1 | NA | CATSDLPGHFQETQYF | TGTGCCACCAGTGATTTGCCGGGGCACTTCCAAGAGACCCAGTACTTC
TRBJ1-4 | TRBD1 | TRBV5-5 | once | CASRDYRGGIREKLFF | TGTGCCAGCAGGGATTACCGAGGGGGCATTAGGGAAAAACTGTTTTTT
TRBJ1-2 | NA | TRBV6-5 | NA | CASSYSRGWFYGYTF | TGTGCCAGCAGTTATAGTCGGGGGTGGTTCTATGGCTACACCTTC
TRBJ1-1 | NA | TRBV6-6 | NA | CASSYDRYEDTEAFF | TGTGCCAGCAGTTACGACCGTTATGAGGACACTGAAGCTTTCTTT
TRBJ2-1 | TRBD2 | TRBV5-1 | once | CASSPGLRNEQFF | TGCGCCAGTTCCCCGGGACTACGCAATGAGCAGTTCTTC
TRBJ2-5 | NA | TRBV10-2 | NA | CASSEYRMETQYF | TGCGCCAGCAGTGAGTATAGGATGGAGACCCAGTACTTC
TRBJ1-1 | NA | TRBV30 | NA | CAWSVDSFGAFF | TGTGCCTGGAGTGTCGACAGTTTTGGAGCTTTCTTT
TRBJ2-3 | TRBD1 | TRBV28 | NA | CASSTGGTDTQYF | TGTGCCAGCAGTACAGGGGGCACAGATACGCAGTATTTT
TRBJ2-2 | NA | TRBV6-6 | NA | CASRAANTGELFF | TGTGCCAGCAGAGCGGCGAACACCGGGGAGCTGTTTTTT
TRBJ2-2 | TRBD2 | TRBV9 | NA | CASSFSGGITGELFF | TGTGCCAGCAGCTTTAGCGGGGGGATCACCGGGGAGCTGTTTTTT
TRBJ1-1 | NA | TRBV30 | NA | CAWVPGPEAFF | TGTGCCTGGGTACCCGGGCCCGAAGCTTTCTTT
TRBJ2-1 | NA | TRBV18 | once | CASSISSRLEQFF | TGTGCCAGCTCAATCTCGTCGAGGCTAGAGCAGTTCTTC
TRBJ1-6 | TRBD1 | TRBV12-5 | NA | CASGLDGQGNSPLHF | TGTGCTAGTGGTTTGGACGGACAGGGCAATTCACCCCTCCACTTT
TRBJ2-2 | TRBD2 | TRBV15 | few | CATSTRLAGGLANTGELFF | TGTGCCACCAGCACGCGACTAGCGGGGGGCCTAGCGAACACCGGGGAGCTGTTTTTT
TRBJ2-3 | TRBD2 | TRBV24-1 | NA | CATSFGGDTQYF | TGTGCCACCAGTTTCGGGGGGGATACGCAGTATTTT
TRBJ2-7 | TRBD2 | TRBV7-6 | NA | CASSLGAGFTYEQYF | TGTGCCAGCAGCTTAGGAGCGGGGTTCACCTACGAGCAGTACTTC
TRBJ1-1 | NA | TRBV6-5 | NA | CATLYLNTEAFF | TGTGCCACCCTGTATCTGAACACTGAAGCTTTCTTT
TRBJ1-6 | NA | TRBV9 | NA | CASSAGGQGYSPLHF | TGTGCCAGCAGCGCTGGAGGGCAGGGGTATTCACCCCTCCACTTT